This T cell receptor (beta chain) was sequenced during a study of beta chain features in type 1 diabetes. Each of the CD4+ naive, central memory, regulatory and stem cell-like memory populations was sorted via CD45RO/CCR7/CD25/CD127/CD95/CD27. The study, taken as a whole, reports: VDJ junctions in type 1 diabetes patients carried more deletions and fewer insertions. Using cDNA template may skew counts toward highly expressing activated cells.

The V end was cut by 5 bases, the J end by 5 bases, with 14 bases between. Germline V gene sequence: CDR1 SGHRS, CDR2 YFSETQ. The CDR3 sequence is 14 residues long. Investigators reverse transcribed all isolated RNA, so they sequenced expressed TCRB transcripts. Sequencing used immunoSEQ multiplex PCR; TCRdb keeps in-frame clones, though not all of them. Here the sample spans 450,000 or so clones, approximately 10% being singletons. As regards this clone: Antigen: not known.

What was sequenced was naive CD4+ T cells from blood. This clonotype was sampled from a young woman in good health. The chain employs TRBV5-1 and TRBJ2-4, with D perhaps TRBD1 (6 bases). This CDR3 reads CASSLLGGQNIQYF. CDR3 bases: TGCGCCAGCAGTCTCCTTGGGGGCCAAAACATTCAGTACTTC.